This T cell receptor (beta chain) was recorded in a study of CD8+ T cells in alopecia areata. Study-wide findings and caveats: Scalp sequencing captures resident alphabeta T cells of normal skin too. For lesional scalp, especially alopecia totalis/universalis, clonality was higher than in normal scalp. Possibly because of HLA-related factors, TCR sharing was less clear across patients than in mice.

Comment on this clone: What it recognizes is unknown.

The germline gives CDR1 GTSNPN, CDR2 SVGIG (reference sequence). V lost 2 bases and J lost 5; bases outside the gene matches: 7. The CDR3 is 15 residues long. Extracted from the samples, RNA was reverse transcribed into cDNA to serve as the sequencing template. Using immunoSEQ multiplex PCR, the repertoire was profiled, and TCRdb retains in-frame clones only, with some absent. The sample has fewer than 110,000 clones, 55% seen once. The chain couples TRBV30 to TRBJ1-4, with 8 bases lining up with TRBD1. The sequence was obtained from a human donor in good health. Sequenced input: CD4+ T cells sorted from blood. CDR3 DNA sequence: TGTGCCTGGAGTTTTCCGGACAGGGCAAATGAAAAACTGTTTTTT. Residues: CAWSFPDRANEKLFF.